What follows describes a single T cell receptor beta chain. Antigen specificity is unknown. Via the markers CD45RO/CCR7/CD25/CD127/CD95/CD27, stem cell-like memory, regulatory, central memory and naive CD4+ cells were sorted. Purities over 95% were achieved in all sorted populations. This sample was taken from a study of beta chain features in type 1 diabetes. Broader study findings: VDJ junctions in type 1 diabetes patients carried more deletions and fewer insertions. Because the template was cDNA, high-expressing cells might be over-represented. Moderately but significantly shorter TCRB CDR3s were found in Type 1 diabetes patients in all four CD4+ subsets.

Expressed TCRB transcripts were sequenced after all isolated RNA was converted to cDNA. The assay was immunoSEQ multiplex PCR, and TCRdb's table has in-frame clones only and misses some. The repertoire holds approximately 280,000 clones, with approximately 16% as singletons. The germline V gene has CDR1 MNHEY and CDR2 SVGAGI. The CDR3 totals 12 residues. The TCR originated in a man younger than 35 with type 1 diabetes. J is TRBJ2-7 and V is TRBV6-5; a weak D match, TRBD2 (5 bases). What was sequenced was naive CD4+ T cells from blood. The CDR3: CATRVGSYEQYF. In DNA form, the CDR3 reads TGTGCGACGCGGGTGGGCTCCTACGAGCAGTACTTC.